This passage covers 13 T cell receptor beta chains from one sample sequenced in a study of cytotoxic CD8 clonotypes in ibrutinib-treated CLL. This table comes from immunoSEQ multiplex PCR, and its TCRdb copy is limited to in-frame clones, with some not included. The sample has over 20,000 clones, around 79% seen once. The sequenced sample was PBMCs, obtained before ibrutinib treatment. The receptors were gathered from a human donor with chronic lymphocytic leukemia.

The chain links TRBV27 to TRBJ1-2; D is unresolved. This CDR3 is built from 14 residues. CDR1 and CDR2 (germline): MNHEY, SMNVEV (reference sequence). The V gene lost 6 bases and the J gene lost 0 bases, with 11 bases spanning the gap. The CDR3 spells CASRRVGANYGYTF. Here the CDR3 DNA reads TGTGCCAGCAGACGGGTGGGAGCTAACTATGGCTACACCTTC.

This clone has a handful of counts. The J gene is TRBJ1-1, the V gene TRBV4-1, with 8 bases matching TRBD1. V was clipped by 3 bases and J by 5 bases; unmatched bases: 8. The germline V gene encodes CDR1 MGHRA and CDR2 YSYEKL. CDR3 length: 15 residues. The CDR3 is CASSQPDRDYTEAFF. CDR3 DNA: TGCGCCAGCAGCCAGCCGGACAGGGATTATACTGAAGCTTTCTTT.

The rearrangement uses TRBV7-2 and TRBJ2-7, with D unresolved. This CDR3 comprises 13 residues. Germline CDR1 is SGHTA and CDR2 is FQGNSA. Deletions cut 1 base from V and 6 bases from J, with 10 bases between. The CDR3 spells CASSLVRGGEQYF. CDR3 coding DNA: TGTGCCAGCAGCTTAGTCCGCGGCGGCGAGCAGTACTTC.

Only a few counts were recorded for this clone. The chain recombines TRBV7-9 with TRBJ1-4; D unresolved. The germline V gene encodes CDR1 SEHNR and CDR2 FQNEAQ (reference sequence). Trimming removed 3 bases from V and 5 bases from J, with 1 base in between. This CDR3 is 11 amino acids long. CDR3: CASSLNEKLFF. The CDR3 DNA follows: TGTGCCAGCAGCTTGAATGAAAAACTGTTTTTT.

V is TRBV5-4 and J is TRBJ2-7; D possibly uses TRBD1 or TRBD2 (5 bases each). Trimming removed 4 bases at V and 1 base at J, with 12 bases between. The CDR3 spans 14 residues. Germline CDR1 and CDR2: SGHNT and YYREEE (reference sequence). The CDR3 reads CASSRRDASYEQYF. DNA for the CDR3: TGTGCCAGCAGCCGCCGGGACGCATCCTACGAGCAGTACTTC. The complete variable domain, with remaining parts taken from reference TRBV5-4 and TRBJ2-7, reads ETGVTQSPTHLIKTRGQQVTLRCSSQSGHNTVSWYQQALGQGPQFIFQYYREEENGRGNFPPRFSGLQFPNYSSELNVNALELDDSALYLCASSRRDASYEQYFGPGTRLTVT.

Only a few counts were recorded for this clone. The gene calls are TRBV2 and TRBJ1-2; no clear D. The CDR3 length is 12 residues. From germline, CDR1 is SNHLY and CDR2 FYNNEI. V dropped 5 bases and J dropped 4 bases, with 8 bases sitting between them. CDR3 DNA sequence: TGTGCCAGCAGTACAAGTCCCTATGGCTACACCTTC. It specifies CASSTSPYGYTF.

V gene TRBV18 combines with J gene TRBJ1-2, with D perhaps matching TRBD1 (6 bases). Looked up from germline, CDR1 is KGHSH and CDR2 is LQKENI. Between the trimmed V and J ends, which lost 3 bases and 0 bases, there was a span of 17 bases. The CDR3 runs 17 residues. CDR3 in amino acids: CASSPSTGLGTNYGYTF. As DNA, the CDR3 is TGTGCCAGCTCACCGTCGACAGGCCTCGGGACTAACTATGGCTACACCTTC.

The V gene is TRBV28, the J gene TRBJ1-4; D is unresolved. Trimming left V 4 bases short and J 8 bases short, with 14 bases between. The CDR3 has 14 amino acids. Germline loops: CDR1 MDHEN, CDR2 SYDVKM. In nucleotides, the CDR3 is TGTGCCAGCAGTTCCACCAGGTTATCCGAAAAACTGTTTTTT. Its protein is CASSSTRLSEKLFF.

The V gene is TRBV4-2, the J gene TRBJ1-5; tentative D call: TRBD1 (5 bases). V lost 4 bases and J 0 bases, leaving 16 bases between the germline ends. This CDR3 contains 17 residues. Per germline, CDR1 LGHNA and CDR2 YNFKEQ. CDR3 bases: TGTGCCAGCAGCCGGGACGGGTTGCCAATTAGCAATCAGCCCCAGCATTTT. It yields the protein CASSRDGLPISNQPQHF.

The chain uses TRBV7-9 and TRBJ1-1; no definite D call. Germline lookup yields CDR1 SEHNR and CDR2 FQNEAQ (reference sequence). This CDR3 is built from 10 residues. V was trimmed by 4 bases and J by 3 bases, leaving 0 bases between them. The CDR3 DNA follows: TGTGCCAGCAGCTACACTGAAGCTTTCTTT. This encodes CASSYTEAFF.

This clone was recorded a few times. The chain joins TRBV7-3 to TRBJ1-1, with a possible D match to TRBD1 (6 bases). Trimming took 0 bases from V and 1 from J, leaving 9 bases between them. There are 15 residues in the CDR3. Germline values: CDR1 SGHTA, CDR2 FQGTGA. The CDR3 DNA reads as TGTGCCAGCAGCTTAACCGCAGGGGAGAACACTGAAGCTTTCTTT. Translation gives CASSLTAGENTEAFF. Looking up the rest from reference TRBV7-3 and TRBJ1-1 gives the full variable domain: GAGVSQTPSNKVTEKGKYVELRCDPISGHTALYWYRQSLGQGPEFLIYFQGTGAADDSGLPNDRFFAVRPEGSVSTLKIQRTERGDSAVYLCASSLTAGENTEAFFGQGTRLTVV.

This clone was seen just once. The chain links TRBV6-1 to TRBJ2-3, with D unclear. The CDR3 runs 14 residues. V lost 2 bases and J 0 bases, leaving 6 bases between the germline ends. The germline V gene has CDR1 MNHNS and CDR2 SASEGT. The CDR3 sequence: CASSERQSTDTQYF. CDR3 nucleotide sequence: TGTGCCAGCAGTGAACGTCAGAGCACAGATACGCAGTATTTT.

The chain employs TRBV29-1 and TRBJ2-1; D is uncertain. The CDR3 covers 14 residues. Germline lookup yields CDR1 SQVTM and CDR2 ANQGSEA. Trimming stripped 8 bases from V and 6 bases from J, with 20 bases between. CDR3 DNA: TGCAGCTCCAAGCCCCTCCCAGTCGGCAATGAGCAGTTCTTC. Its protein is CSSKPLPVGNEQFF.